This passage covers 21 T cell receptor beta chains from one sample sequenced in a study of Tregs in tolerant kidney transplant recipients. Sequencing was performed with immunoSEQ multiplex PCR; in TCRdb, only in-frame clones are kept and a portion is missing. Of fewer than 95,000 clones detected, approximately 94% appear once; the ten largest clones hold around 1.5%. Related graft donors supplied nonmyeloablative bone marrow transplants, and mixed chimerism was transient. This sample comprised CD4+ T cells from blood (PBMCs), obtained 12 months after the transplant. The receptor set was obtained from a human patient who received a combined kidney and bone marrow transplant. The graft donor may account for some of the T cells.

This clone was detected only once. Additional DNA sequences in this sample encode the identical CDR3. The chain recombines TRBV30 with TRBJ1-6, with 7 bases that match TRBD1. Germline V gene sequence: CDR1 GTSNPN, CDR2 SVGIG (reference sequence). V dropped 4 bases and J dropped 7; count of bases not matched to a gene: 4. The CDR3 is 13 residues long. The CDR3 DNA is TGTGCCTGGAAAGGGACAGCCAATTCACCCCTCCACTTT. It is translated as CAWKGTANSPLHF.

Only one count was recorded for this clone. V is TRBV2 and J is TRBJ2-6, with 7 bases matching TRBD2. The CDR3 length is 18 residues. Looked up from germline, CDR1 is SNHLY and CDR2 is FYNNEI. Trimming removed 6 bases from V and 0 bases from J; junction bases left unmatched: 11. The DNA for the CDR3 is TGTGCCAGCAGAAAAGGGGAGGGCTCTAGCTCTGGGGCCAACGTCCTGACTTTC. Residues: CASRKGEGSSSGANVLTF.

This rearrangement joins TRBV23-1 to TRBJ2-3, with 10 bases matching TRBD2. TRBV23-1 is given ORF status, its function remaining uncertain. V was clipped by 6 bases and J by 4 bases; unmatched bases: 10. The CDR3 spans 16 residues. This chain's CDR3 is CASSPSSGSLADTQYF. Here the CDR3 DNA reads TGCGCCAGCAGCCCCTCTAGCGGGAGCCTTGCAGATACGCAGTATTTT.

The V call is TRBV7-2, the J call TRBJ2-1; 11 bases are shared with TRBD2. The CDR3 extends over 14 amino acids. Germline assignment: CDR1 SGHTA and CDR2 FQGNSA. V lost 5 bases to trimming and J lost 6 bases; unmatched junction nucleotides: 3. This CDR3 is CASSPLAGGNEQFF. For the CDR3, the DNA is TGTGCCAGCAGCCCCCTAGCGGGGGGCAATGAGCAGTTCTTC.

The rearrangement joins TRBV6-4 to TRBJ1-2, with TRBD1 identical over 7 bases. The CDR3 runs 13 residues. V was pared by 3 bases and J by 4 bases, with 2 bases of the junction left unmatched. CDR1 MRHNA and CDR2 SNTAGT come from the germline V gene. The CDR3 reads CASSETGTYGYTF. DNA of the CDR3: TGTGCCAGCAGTGAGACAGGGACCTATGGCTACACCTTC.

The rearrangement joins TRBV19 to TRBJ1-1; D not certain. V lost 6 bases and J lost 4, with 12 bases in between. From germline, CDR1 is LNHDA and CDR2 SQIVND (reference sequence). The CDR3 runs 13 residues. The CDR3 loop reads CASRKLEGTEAFF. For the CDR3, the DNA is TGTGCCAGTAGGAAGTTGGAGGGCACTGAAGCTTTCTTT.

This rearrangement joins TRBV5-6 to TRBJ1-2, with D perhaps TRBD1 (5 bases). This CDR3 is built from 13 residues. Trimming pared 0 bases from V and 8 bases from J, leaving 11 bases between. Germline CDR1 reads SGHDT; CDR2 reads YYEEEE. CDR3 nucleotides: TGTGCCAGCAGCTTGGTGTTACCAGGGGGCTACACCTTC. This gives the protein CASSLVLPGGYTF.

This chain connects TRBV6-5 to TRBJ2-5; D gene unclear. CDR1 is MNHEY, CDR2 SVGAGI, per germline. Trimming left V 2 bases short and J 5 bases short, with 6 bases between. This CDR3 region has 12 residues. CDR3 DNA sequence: TGTGCCAGCAGTTACACCCGGGAGACCCAGTACTTC. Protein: CASSYTRETQYF.

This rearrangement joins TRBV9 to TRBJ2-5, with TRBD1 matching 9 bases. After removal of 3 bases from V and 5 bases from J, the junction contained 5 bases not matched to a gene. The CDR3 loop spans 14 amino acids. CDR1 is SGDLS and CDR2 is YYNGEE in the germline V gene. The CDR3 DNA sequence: TGTGCCAGCAGCGGCCGGACAGGGGTGGAGACCCAGTACTTC. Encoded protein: CASSGRTGVETQYF. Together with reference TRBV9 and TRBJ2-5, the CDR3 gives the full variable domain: DSGVTQTPKHLITATGQRVTLRCSPRSGDLSVYWYQQSLDQGLQFLIQYYNGEERAKGNILERFSAQQFPDLHSELNLSSLELGDSALYFCASSGRTGVETQYFGPGTRLLVL.

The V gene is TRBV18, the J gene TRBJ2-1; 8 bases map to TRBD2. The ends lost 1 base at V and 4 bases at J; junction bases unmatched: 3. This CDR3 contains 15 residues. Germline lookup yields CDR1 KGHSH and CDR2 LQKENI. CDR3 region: CASSPRRGDYNEQFF. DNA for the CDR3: TGTGCCAGCTCACCACGGCGGGGGGATTACAATGAGCAGTTCTTC. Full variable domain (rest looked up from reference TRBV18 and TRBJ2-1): NAGVMQNPRHLVRRRGQEARLRCSPMKGHSHVYWYRQLPEEGLKFMVYLQKENIIDESGMPKERFSAEFPKEGPSILRIQQVVRGDSAAYFCASSPRRGDYNEQFFGPGTRLTVL.

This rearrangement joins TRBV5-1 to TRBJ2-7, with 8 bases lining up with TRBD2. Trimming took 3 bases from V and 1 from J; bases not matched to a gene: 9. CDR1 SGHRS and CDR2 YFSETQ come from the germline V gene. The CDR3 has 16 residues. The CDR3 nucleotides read TGCGCCAGCAGCTCAAACCTCGGGACTAGATCCTACGAGCAGTACTTC. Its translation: CASSSNLGTRSYEQYF. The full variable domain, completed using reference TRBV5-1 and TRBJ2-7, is KAGVTQTPRYLIKTRGQQVTLSCSPISGHRSVSWYQQTPGQGLQFLFEYFSETQRNKGNFPGRFSGRQFSNSRSEMNVSTLELGDSALYLCASSSNLGTRSYEQYFGPGTRLTVT.

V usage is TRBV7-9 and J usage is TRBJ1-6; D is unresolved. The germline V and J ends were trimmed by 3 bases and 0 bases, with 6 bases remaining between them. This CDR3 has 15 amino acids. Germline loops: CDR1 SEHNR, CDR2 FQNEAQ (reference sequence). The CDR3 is CASSFVSSYNSPLHF. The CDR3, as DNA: TGTGCCAGCAGCTTTGTCAGCTCCTATAATTCACCCCTCCACTTT.

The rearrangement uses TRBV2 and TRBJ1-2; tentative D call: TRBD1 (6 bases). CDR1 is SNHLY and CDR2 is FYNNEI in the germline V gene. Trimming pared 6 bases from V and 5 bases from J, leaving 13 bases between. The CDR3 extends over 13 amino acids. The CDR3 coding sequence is TGTGCCAGCAGGGGACAATCTGGGTATGGCTACACCTTC. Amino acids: CASRGQSGYGYTF.

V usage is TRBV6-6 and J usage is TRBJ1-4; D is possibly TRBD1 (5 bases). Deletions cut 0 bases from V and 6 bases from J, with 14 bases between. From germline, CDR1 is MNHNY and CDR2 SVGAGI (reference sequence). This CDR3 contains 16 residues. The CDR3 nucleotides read TGTGCCAGCAGTTACTCGATCAGGGCGTCTTATGAAAAACTGTTTTTT. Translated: CASSYSIRASYEKLFF.

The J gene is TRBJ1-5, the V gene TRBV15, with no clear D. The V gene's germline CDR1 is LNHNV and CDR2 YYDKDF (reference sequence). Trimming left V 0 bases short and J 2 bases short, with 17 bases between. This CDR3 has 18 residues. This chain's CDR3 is CATSRDRVGGLGNQPQHF. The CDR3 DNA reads TGTGCCACCAGCAGAGATCGGGTCGGAGGGTTGGGCAATCAGCCCCAGCATTTT.

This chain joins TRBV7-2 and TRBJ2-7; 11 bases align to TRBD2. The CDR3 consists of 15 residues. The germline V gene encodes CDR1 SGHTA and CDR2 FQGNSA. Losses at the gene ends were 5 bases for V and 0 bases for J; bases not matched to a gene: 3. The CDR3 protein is CASSLGTSGSYEQYF. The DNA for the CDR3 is TGTGCCAGCAGCCTAGGGACTAGCGGCTCCTACGAGCAGTACTTC.

Here the CDR3 DNA reads TGTGCCTCACGCCAGGGGTCTGGAAACACCATATATTTT. Its translation is CASRQGSGNTIYF. The chain is built from TRBV6-5 and TRBJ1-3, with a tentative D call TRBD1 (6 bases). The CDR3 is made up of 13 amino acids. The V end lost 11 bases, the J end lost 1 base, and 12 bases lay between the germline ends. Germline-derived CDR1 and CDR2 are MNHEY and SVGAGI.

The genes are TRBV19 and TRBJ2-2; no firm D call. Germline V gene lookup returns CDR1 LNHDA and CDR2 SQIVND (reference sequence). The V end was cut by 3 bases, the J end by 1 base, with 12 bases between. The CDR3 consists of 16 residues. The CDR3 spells CASSILRSLNTGELFF. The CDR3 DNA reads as TGTGCCAGTAGTATTCTTCGTAGTCTGAACACCGGGGAGCTGTTTTTT.

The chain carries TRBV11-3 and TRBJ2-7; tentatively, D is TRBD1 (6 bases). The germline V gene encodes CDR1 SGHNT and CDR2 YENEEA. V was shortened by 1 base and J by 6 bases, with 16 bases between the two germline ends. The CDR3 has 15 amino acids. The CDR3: CASSLGLLPRGEQYF. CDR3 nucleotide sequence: TGTGCCAGCAGCTTAGGTCTCCTTCCCAGGGGCGAGCAGTACTTC.

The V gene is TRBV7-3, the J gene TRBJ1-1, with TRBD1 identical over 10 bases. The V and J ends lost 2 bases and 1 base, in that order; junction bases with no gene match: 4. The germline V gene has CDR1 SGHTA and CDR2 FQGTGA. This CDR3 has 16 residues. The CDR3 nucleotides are TGTGCCAGCAGCTTACTAGGGACAGGGGAGAACACTGAAGCTTTCTTT. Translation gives CASSLLGTGENTEAFF. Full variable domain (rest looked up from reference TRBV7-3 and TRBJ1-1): GAGVSQTPSNKVTEKGKYVELRCDPISGHTALYWYRQSLGQGPEFLIYFQGTGAADDSGLPNDRFFAVRPEGSVSTLKIQRTERGDSAVYLCASSLLGTGENTEAFFGQGTRLTVV.

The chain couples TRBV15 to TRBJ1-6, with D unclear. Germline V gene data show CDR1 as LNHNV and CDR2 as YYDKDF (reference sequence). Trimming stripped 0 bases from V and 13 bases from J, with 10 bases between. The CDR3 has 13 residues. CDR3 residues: CATSRDSHSPLHF. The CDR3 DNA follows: TGTGCCACCAGCAGAGATTCCCACTCCCCCCTCCACTTT.